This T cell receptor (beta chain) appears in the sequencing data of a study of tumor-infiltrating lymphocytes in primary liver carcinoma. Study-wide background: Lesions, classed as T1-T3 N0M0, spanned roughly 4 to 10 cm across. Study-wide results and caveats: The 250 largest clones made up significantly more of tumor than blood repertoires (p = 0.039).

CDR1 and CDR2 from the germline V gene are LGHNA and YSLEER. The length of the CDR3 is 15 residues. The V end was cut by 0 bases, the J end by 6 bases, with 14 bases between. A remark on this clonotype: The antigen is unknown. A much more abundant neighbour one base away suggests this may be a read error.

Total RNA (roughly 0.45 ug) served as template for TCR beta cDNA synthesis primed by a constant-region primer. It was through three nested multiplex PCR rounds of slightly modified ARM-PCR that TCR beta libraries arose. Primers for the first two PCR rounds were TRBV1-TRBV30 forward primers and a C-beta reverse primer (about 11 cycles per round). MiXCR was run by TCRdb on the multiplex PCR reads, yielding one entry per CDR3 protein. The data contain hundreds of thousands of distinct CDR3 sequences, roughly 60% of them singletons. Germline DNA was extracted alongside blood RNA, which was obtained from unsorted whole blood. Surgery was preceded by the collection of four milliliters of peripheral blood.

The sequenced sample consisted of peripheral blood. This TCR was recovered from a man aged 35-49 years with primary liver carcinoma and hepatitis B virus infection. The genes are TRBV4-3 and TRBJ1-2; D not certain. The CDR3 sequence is CASSQDATLGHGYTF. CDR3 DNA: TGCGCCAGCAGCCAAGATGCCACGCTTGGCCATGGCTACACCTTC.